These 10 T cell receptor beta chains share one sample of origin, sequenced in a study of post-analysis software for immune sequencing data. Sequencing libraries made from TCR beta cDNA carried unique molecular identifiers. A single record per CDR3 protein comes from TCRdb applying MiXCR to the PCR reads. This repertoire shows about 800,000 distinct CDR3 sequences, 30% found once; its top ten account for more than 0.55%. Which antigens these TCRs recognize remains unknown. The study's findings and limits: About five TRBV segments were more frequent in patients than controls; TRBV5-6, TRBV5-1 and TRBV20-1 belonged to this group.

Sequencing was carried out using blood. The receptors derive from a girl aged 10 to 17 with multiple sclerosis.

This clonotype was seen only a few times. The chain links TRBV20-1 to TRBJ2-7; D unresolved. Trimming took 6 bases from V and 3 from J, leaving 9 bases between them. The CDR3 has 11 amino acids. CDR1 DFQATT and CDR2 SNEGSKA come from the germline V gene (reference sequence). This chain's CDR3 is CSANTDYEQYF. CDR3 coding DNA: TGCAGTGCGAATACAGACTACGAGCAGTACTTC.

This clonotype was detected a few times. The chain employs TRBV10-3 and TRBJ2-3; the match to TRBD2 covers 9 bases. The CDR3 runs 18 residues. V lost 0 bases, J lost 0 bases, and 7 bases stayed unmatched. The germline V gene has CDR1 ENHRY and CDR2 SYGVKD. DNA for the CDR3: TGTGCCATCAGTGAGTCACGGCTAGCGGGGCGGAGCACAGATACGCAGTATTTT. Its translation: CAISESRLAGRSTDTQYF.

In regard to this clonotype: At one end the junction does not follow the germline gene, possibly because of a read error. J is TRBJ2-7 and V is TRBV6-2 or TRBV6-3; possibly TRBD1 for D (6 bases). This CDR3 has 13 residues. Per germline, CDR1 MNHEY and CDR2 SVGEGT. The CDR3 is CAGRPTGPYEQYF. The CDR3 DNA follows: TGTGCCGGCAGACCGACAGGACCATACGAGCAGTACTTC.

This clonotype came up once. This chain joins TRBV20-1 and TRBJ2-2, with D hard to call. V lost 6 bases, J lost 4 bases, and 15 bases lay in between. Looked up from germline, CDR1 is DFQATT and CDR2 is SNEGSKA (reference sequence). CDR3 size: 14 residues. CDR3 DNA sequence: TGCAGTGCGGCGAGACCGTTGGGCACCGGGGAGCTGTTTTTT. It translates to CSAARPLGTGELFF.

The chain is built from TRBV2 and TRBJ1-2, with D possibly TRBD1 on 6 matching bases. Germline values: CDR1 SNHLY, CDR2 FYNNEI. Trimming took off 4 bases at V and 4 bases at J, with 10 bases between the two ends. CDR3 length equals 13 residues. CDR3 nucleotide sequence: TGTGCCAGCAGTGGAAGGACAGCCTATGGCTACACCTTC. It codes for CASSGRTAYGYTF.

This CDR3 is CSAVNRGGSTEAFF. The CDR3 coding sequence is TGCAGTGCCGTAAACAGGGGCGGGTCGACTGAAGCTTTCTTT. The chain links TRBV20-1 to TRBJ1-1; 7 bases fit TRBD1. This CDR3 comprises 14 residues. Germline assignment: CDR1 DFQATT and CDR2 SNEGSKA (reference sequence). The junction had 12 bases not matched to a gene; V was cut back by 6 bases and J by 5 bases.

On this clonotype itself: An end of the junction does not agree with germline; a read error may underlie this. The chain uses TRBV24-1 and TRBJ2-3; no clear D gene. This CDR3 has 16 residues. The germline CDR1 and CDR2 sequences are KGHDR and SFDVKD. CDR3 protein: CAASDLIGYGTDTQYF. The DNA of the CDR3 is TGTGCCGCCAGTGATTTAATCGGGTACGGCACAGATACGCAGTATTTT.

The V call is TRBV4-1, the J call TRBJ2-7; tentatively, D is TRBD2 (6 bases). The germline CDR1 and CDR2 sequences are MGHRA and YSYEKL. The CDR3 loop spans 15 amino acids. The germline V and J ends were trimmed by 0 bases and 3 bases, with 12 bases remaining between them. The CDR3 DNA sequence: TGCGCCAGCAGCCAAGACGGGACTCCTTTCTACGAGCAGTACTTC. This encodes CASSQDGTPFYEQYF.

The chain carries TRBV9 and TRBJ2-2; D tentatively fits TRBD1 or TRBD2 (5 bases each). The CDR3 contains 14 residues. Trimming took 1 base from V and 8 from J, leaving 12 bases between them. Germline assignment: CDR1 SGDLS and CDR2 YYNGEE. CDR3 nucleotide sequence: TGTGCCAGCAGCGTATTGGGGGACCGAGGGGAGCTGTTTTTT. This encodes CASSVLGDRGELFF.

The chain is built from TRBV24-1 and TRBJ2-1, with D unresolved. The J call is in doubt because the DNA end fits TRBJ2-7 better. CDR3 length: 15 amino acids. Germline V gene data show CDR1 as KGHDR and CDR2 as SFDVKD. CDR3 in amino acids: CATSDSSPTYNEQYF. The CDR3 nucleotides read TGTGCCACCAGTGATTCGAGCCCTACCTACAATGAGCAGTACTTC.